This TCR beta chain stems from a study of blood T cell repertoires in COVID-19 (dated by TCRdb to 2018 to 2020). With respect to the entire study: Samples from collaborators originated in the United States, Italy and Spain and spanned both the acute and convalescent phases of COVID-19. The prospective study material was composed of cDNA or gDNA derived from T cells, B-cell-depleted T cells, or PBMCs. Deeply sampled blood TCRbeta repertoires from subjects exposed to, actively infected with, or recovered from COVID-19 were included in the dataset. The repertoires were released in a freely available public database meant as a resource for research on the immune response to SARS-CoV-2. The samples were drawn from the first 160 participants of the ongoing ImmuneRACE study and from over 950 subjects provided by 6 global collaborators. Sample metadata almost always included a de-identified subject ID, COVID-19 status, age in years and sex. Where HLA class I and class II types were available, the types were taken from metadata supplied by the sample provider, not from assay-based typing. The investigation overall reported the following: The quantity of clinical and demographic metadata differed by source and by participant and was supplied without curation.

In its sample, this clone was seen a few times. The clone's antigen remains unknown. It has no much larger one-base neighbor in the sample; base qualities were not kept. TCRbeta CDR3 regions were amplified from genomic DNA by means of the immunoSEQ Assay, a bias-controlled multiplex PCR. Per the authors' processing: The number of nucleated cells in each sample was estimated by amplification of reference gene primers within the assay. Sequence reads were collapsed and filtered to measure the absolute abundance of every unique TCRbeta CDR3 rearrangement. For each sample, productive Simpson clonality was calculated by taking the square root of Simpson's diversity index across productive rearrangements. TCRdb took this table from immuneACCESS and kept in-frame rearrangements with V and J called. Such tables lack part of the clones; where checked against another copy, unresolved V genes explain under half of the gap, and the rest is unexplained. The V and J calls and clone size come from that table; D and trimming were worked out from the DNA. Present in this sample are under 200,000 clones, 80% to 90% of which were seen just once. The ten largest clones take up less than 5.5% of the sample.

The CDR3 goes from the cysteine to the phenylalanine over 13 residues. Only the CDR3 region is kept as DNA, spanning 39 bases read in frame from base 1. V is shortened by 1 base, J by 7 bases, and the region joining them spans 10 bases. According to the germline V gene, CDR1 reads SGHVS and CDR2 reads FQNEAQ. Each collaborating institution followed its own protocols to collect whole blood in K2EDTA tubes. For TCRbeta analysis, collaborator samples were shipped as frozen whole blood, as isolated PBMCs, or as DNA extracted from either sample type. The sequence was collected from a woman of 80 years or more with acute or convalescent COVID-19. Input material: peripheral blood. The receptor chain draws on TRBV7-8 and TRBJ1-2, and possibly TRBD1, on 6 matching bases. CDR3 region: CASSLGTALGYTF. DNA sequence: TGTGCCAGCAGCTTAGGGACAGCTCTTGGCTACACCTTC.